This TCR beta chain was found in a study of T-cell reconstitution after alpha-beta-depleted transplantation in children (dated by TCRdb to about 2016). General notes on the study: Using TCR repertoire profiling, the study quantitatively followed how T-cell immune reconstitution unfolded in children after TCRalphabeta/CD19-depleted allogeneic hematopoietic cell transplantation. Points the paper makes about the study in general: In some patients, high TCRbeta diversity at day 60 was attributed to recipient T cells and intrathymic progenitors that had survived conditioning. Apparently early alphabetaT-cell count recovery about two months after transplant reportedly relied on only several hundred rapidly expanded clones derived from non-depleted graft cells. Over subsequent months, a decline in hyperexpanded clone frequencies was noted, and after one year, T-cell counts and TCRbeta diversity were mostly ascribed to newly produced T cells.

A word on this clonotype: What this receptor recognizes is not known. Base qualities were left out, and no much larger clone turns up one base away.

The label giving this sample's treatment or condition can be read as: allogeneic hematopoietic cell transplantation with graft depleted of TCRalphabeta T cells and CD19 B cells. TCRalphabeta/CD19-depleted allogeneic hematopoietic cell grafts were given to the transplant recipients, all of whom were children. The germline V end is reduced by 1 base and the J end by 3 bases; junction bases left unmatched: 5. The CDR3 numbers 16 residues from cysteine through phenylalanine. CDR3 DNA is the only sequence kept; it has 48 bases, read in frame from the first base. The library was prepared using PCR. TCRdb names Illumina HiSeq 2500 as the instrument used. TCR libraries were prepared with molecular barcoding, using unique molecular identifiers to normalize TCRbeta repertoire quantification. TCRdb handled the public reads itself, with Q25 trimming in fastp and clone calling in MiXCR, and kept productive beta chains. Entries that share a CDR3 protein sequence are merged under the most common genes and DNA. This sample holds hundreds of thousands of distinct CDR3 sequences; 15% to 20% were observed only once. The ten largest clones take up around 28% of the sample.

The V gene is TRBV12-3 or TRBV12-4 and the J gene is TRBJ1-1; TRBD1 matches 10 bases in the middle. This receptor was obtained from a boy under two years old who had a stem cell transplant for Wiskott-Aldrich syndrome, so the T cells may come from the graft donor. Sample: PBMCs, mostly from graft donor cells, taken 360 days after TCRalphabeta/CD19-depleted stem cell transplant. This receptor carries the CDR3 CASSLGQGAPDTEAFF. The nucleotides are TGTGCCAGCAGTTTAGGACAGGGGGCGCCGGACACTGAAGCTTTCTTT.